These T cell receptor beta chains were read from a single sample in a study of cytomegalovirus exposure and HLA in healthy donors. The repertoire was sequenced with immunoSEQ multiplex PCR; TCRdb's copy has only in-frame clones and lacks some. In the table there are more than 110,000 clones, about 84% of which are singletons. The sample comprised PBMCs. These receptors were obtained from a man aged 45-65 years in good health and CMV-seronegative. The CDR3 runs from the conserved cysteine through the conserved F or W. A D gene is named only where the DNA matches it firmly. Clone size is stated in some rows and not others, as once, few, many or a class when expanded.

j_call v_call clone_size d_call cdr3_aa cdr3_nt
TRBJ2-7 TRBV7-2 NA TRBD1 CASSAGTVNLIYEQYF TGTGCCAGCAGCGCCGGGACAGTCAATTTGATCTACGAGCAGTACTTC
TRBJ2-3 TRBV2 few NA CASSVGDTQYF TGTGCCAGCAGTGTCGGAGATACGCAGTATTTT
TRBJ1-1 TRBV7-2 NA NA CASSFSPTQNTEAFF TGTGCCAGCAGCTTTAGCCCGACTCAGAACACTGAAGCTTTCTTT
TRBJ2-2 TRBV27 NA NA CASSLNRVGTGELFF TGTGCCAGCAGTTTGAACAGGGTTGGCACCGGGGAGCTGTTTTTT
TRBJ2-7 TRBV2 NA NA CASSEFDGYEQYF TGTGCCAGCAGTGAATTCGACGGGTACGAGCAGTACTTC
TRBJ2-5 TRBV5-1 NA TRBD1 CASSRPGQGADRETQYF TGCGCCAGCAGCAGACCGGGACAGGGGGCAGACCGGGAGACCCAGTACTTC
TRBJ2-1 TRBV11-3 NA NA CASSVRIFSGEQFF TGTGCCAGCAGCGTGAGAATATTTAGTGGTGAGCAGTTCTTC
TRBJ2-1 TRBV9 NA NA CASSGRPPGNEQFF TGTGCCAGCAGCGGGAGACCCCCGGGTAATGAGCAGTTCTTC
TRBJ2-5 TRBV9 NA TRBD1 CASSFTTGLMETQYF TGTGCCAGCAGCTTCACGACAGGGCTAATGGAGACCCAGTACTTC
TRBJ2-5 TRBV9 NA NA CASSVQVQETQYF TGTGCCAGCAGCGTGCAGGTCCAAGAGACCCAGTACTTC
TRBJ2-1 TRBV30 NA NA CAWGGSSYNEQFF TGTGCCTGGGGAGGCAGCTCCTACAATGAGCAGTTCTTC
TRBJ1-2 TRBV10-1 once NA CASSESAGRYGYTF TGCGCCAGCAGTGAGTCGGCAGGGCGCTATGGCTACACCTTC
TRBJ1-1 TRBV6-5 NA TRBD1 CASNGQGMNTEAFF TGTGCCAGCAACGGACAGGGGATGAACACTGAAGCTTTCTTT
TRBJ2-4 TRBV7-8 few TRBD1 CASSSLGTGRNIQYF TGTGCCAGCAGCTCTCTCGGGACAGGGAGGAACATTCAGTACTTC
TRBJ2-7 TRBV9 NA TRBD1 CASSADTGQGYEQYF TGTGCCAGCAGCGCAGACACCGGACAGGGCTACGAGCAGTACTTC
TRBJ2-7 TRBV5-4 NA TRBD1 CASSLGGQGVEQYF TGTGCCAGCAGCTTAGGGGGACAGGGAGTCGAGCAGTACTTC
TRBJ1-1 TRBV6-1 NA TRBD1 CASTGGNTEAFF TGTGCCAGCACAGGGGGGAACACTGAAGCTTTCTTT
TRBJ1-1 TRBV6-6 NA NA CASSLTTGRTEAFF TGTGCCAGCAGTCTGACGACAGGTCGGACTGAAGCTTTCTTT
TRBJ1-5 TRBV7-9 NA NA CSSSLADQPQHF TGTTCCAGCAGCTTAGCCGATCAGCCCCAGCATTTT
TRBJ1-2 TRBV7-8 NA TRBD1 CASSEWTGHNYGYTF TGTGCCAGCAGCGAGTGGACAGGGCATAACTATGGCTACACCTTC
TRBJ1-2 TRBV18 NA NA CASSPYREGTTYGYTF TGTGCCAGCTCACCGTACAGGGAAGGCACTACCTATGGCTACACCTTC
TRBJ2-5 TRBV11-1 NA TRBD2 CASSFLAGGPGETQYF TGTGCCAGCAGCTTTTTAGCGGGAGGGCCGGGGGAGACCCAGTACTTC
TRBJ2-7 TRBV27 NA NA CASSLADRFHEQYF TGTGCCAGCAGTTTGGCAGACAGGTTCCACGAGCAGTACTTC
TRBJ2-5 TRBV7-2 NA TRBD1 CASSRPGQLGQETQYF TGTGCCAGCAGCCGACCGGGACAGCTAGGGCAAGAGACCCAGTACTTC
TRBJ2-1 TRBV7-3 NA TRBD2 CASSPTRSGGTYNEQFF TGTGCCAGCAGCCCAACCCGCAGCGGGGGAACCTACAATGAGCAGTTCTTC
TRBJ1-4 TRBV7-9 few NA CASSFLIQGGEKLFF TGTGCCAGCAGCTTTCTCATACAGGGTGGGGAAAAACTGTTTTTT
TRBJ1-2 TRBV15 once TRBD1 CATSRDGAQGAAGYTF TGTGCCACCAGCAGAGATGGGGCACAGGGGGCCGCTGGCTACACCTTC
TRBJ1-5 TRBV19 NA NA CASRWEASNQPQHF TGTGCCAGCCGCTGGGAGGCTAGCAATCAGCCCCAGCATTTT
TRBJ2-3 TRBV9 NA TRBD1 CASTRGDRRADTQYF TGTGCCAGCACAAGAGGGGACAGGAGAGCAGATACGCAGTATTTT
TRBJ2-7 TRBV4-2 once NA CASSHGSQSSYEQYF TGTGCCAGCAGCCATGGTAGCCAGAGCTCCTACGAGCAGTACTTC
TRBJ2-7 TRBV5-1 NA NA CASSFGGVDEQYF TGCGCCAGCAGCTTCGGGGGAGTGGACGAGCAGTACTTC
TRBJ1-1 TRBV7-3 NA NA CASSLGQAKNTEAFF TGTGCCAGCAGCTTAGGGCAGGCTAAGAACACTGAAGCTTTCTTT
TRBJ2-7 TRBV6-1 NA TRBD2 CASRTSGVLSYEQYF TGTGCCAGCAGGACTAGCGGGGTACTCTCCTACGAGCAGTACTTC
TRBJ2-3 TRBV27 once TRBD2 CASSTAGVPTDTQYF TGTGCCAGCAGTACAGCGGGAGTCCCCACAGATACGCAGTATTTT
TRBJ2-3 TRBV6-5 NA TRBD1 CASRGQGGTDTQYF TGTGCCAGCAGGGGACAGGGCGGGACGGATACGCAGTATTTT
TRBJ2-1 TRBV6-5 NA NA CASSYRGTKINEQFF TGTGCCAGCAGTTATCGGGGGACCAAGATCAATGAGCAGTTCTTC
TRBJ2-7 TRBV5-8 NA NA CASSPSSYEQYF TGTGCCAGCAGCCCTAGCTCCTACGAGCAGTACTTC
TRBJ2-3 TRBV7-9 NA NA CASSFSSDTQYF TGTGCCAGCAGCTTTTCATCAGATACGCAGTATTTT
TRBJ1-4 TRBV6-1 NA NA CASSVLGGDEKLFF TGTGCCAGCAGTGTACTAGGCGGGGATGAAAAACTGTTTTTT
TRBJ1-5 TRBV4-1 few TRBD1 CASSQVEGAQPQHF TGCGCCAGCAGCCAAGTTGAGGGGGCTCAGCCCCAGCATTTT
TRBJ2-1 TRBV6-1 NA NA CASSEASEPYNEQFF TGTGCCAGCAGTGAAGCTTCAGAACCCTACAATGAGCAGTTCTTC
TRBJ1-2 TRBV10-3 NA TRBD1 CAISDSPWTGPYGYTF TGTGCCATCAGTGATTCCCCCTGGACAGGGCCCTATGGCTACACCTTC
TRBJ1-1 TRBV30 NA NA CAGSPGQWGSEAFF TGTGCCGGGAGCCCGGGACAATGGGGCTCCGAAGCTTTCTTT
TRBJ2-7 TRBV6-6 NA TRBD2 CASSRDYPPEQYF TGTGCCAGCAGTCGGGACTACCCACCCGAGCAGTACTTC
TRBJ2-6 TRBV6-6 NA NA CASSPAGALGANVLTF TGTGCCAGCAGTCCCGCGGGGGCGCTTGGGGCCAACGTCCTGACTTTC
TRBJ2-2 TRBV7-7 NA NA CASSFDRINTGELFF TGTGCCAGCAGCTTCGACAGGATTAACACCGGGGAGCTGTTTTTT
TRBJ2-5 TRBV9 NA TRBD2 CASSVGGLAGAGGETQYF TGTGCCAGCAGCGTAGGAGGACTAGCGGGGGCCGGAGGGGAGACCCAGTACTTC
TRBJ2-1 TRBV19 once TRBD2 CASSPGTSGYNEQFF TGTGCCAGTAGCCCCGGGACTAGCGGCTACAATGAGCAGTTCTTC
TRBJ2-1 TRBV10-3 NA TRBD2 CAISATSGRLNEQFF TGTGCCATCAGTGCAACTAGCGGGAGATTAAATGAGCAGTTCTTC
TRBJ2-1 TRBV2 NA NA CATSLEGGLVDEQFF TGTGCCACTTCCCTGGAGGGGGGGCTCGTCGATGAGCAGTTCTTC
TRBJ2-7 TRBV5-1 NA TRBD1 CASSETGVHYEQYF TGCGCCAGCAGCGAGACAGGGGTCCACTACGAGCAGTACTTC
TRBJ2-2 TRBV13 NA NA CASSYRPPGDTGELFF TGTGCCAGCAGCTACCGGCCGCCAGGGGACACCGGGGAGCTGTTTTTT
TRBJ2-1 TRBV6-5 NA TRBD2 CASSLSGEGRNNEQFF TGTGCCAGCAGTTTAAGTGGGGAGGGGCGAAACAATGAGCAGTTCTTC
TRBJ2-4 TRBV4-1 NA TRBD2 CASSQDINGRGAKNIQYF TGCGCCAGCAGCCAAGATATAAACGGGAGGGGGGCCAAAAACATTCAGTACTTC